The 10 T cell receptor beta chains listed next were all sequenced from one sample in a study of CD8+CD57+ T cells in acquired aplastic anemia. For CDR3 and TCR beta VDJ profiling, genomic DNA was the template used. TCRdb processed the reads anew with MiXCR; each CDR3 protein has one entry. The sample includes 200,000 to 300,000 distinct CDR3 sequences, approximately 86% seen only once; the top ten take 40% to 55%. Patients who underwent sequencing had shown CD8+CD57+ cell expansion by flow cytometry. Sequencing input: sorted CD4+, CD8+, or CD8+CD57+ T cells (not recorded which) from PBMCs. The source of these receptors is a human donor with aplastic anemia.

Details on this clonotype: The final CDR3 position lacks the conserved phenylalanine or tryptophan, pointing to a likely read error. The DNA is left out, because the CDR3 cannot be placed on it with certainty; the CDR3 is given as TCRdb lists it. The chain's CDR3 is CASSHRTGTGPGV. The chain combines TRBV9 with TRBJ2-3; the tabulated D call, TRBD1, remains unverified against the DNA. The CDR3 is made up of 13 amino acids, end residues included. CDR1 is SGDLS, CDR2 YYNGEE, per germline.

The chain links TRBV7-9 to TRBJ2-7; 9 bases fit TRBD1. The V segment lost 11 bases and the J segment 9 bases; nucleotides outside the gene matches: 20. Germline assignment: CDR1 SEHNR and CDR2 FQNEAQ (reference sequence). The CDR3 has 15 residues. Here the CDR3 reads CAGQGTRETQYLQYF. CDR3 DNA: TGTGCCGGACAGGGGACTCGGGAGACCCAGTACTTGCAGTACTTC.

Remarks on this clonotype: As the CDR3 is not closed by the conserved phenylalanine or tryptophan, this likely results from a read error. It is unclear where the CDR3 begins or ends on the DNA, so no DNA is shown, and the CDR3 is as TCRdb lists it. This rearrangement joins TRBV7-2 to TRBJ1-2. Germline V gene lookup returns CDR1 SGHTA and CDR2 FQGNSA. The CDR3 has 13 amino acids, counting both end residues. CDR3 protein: CASSLALGGDYQY.

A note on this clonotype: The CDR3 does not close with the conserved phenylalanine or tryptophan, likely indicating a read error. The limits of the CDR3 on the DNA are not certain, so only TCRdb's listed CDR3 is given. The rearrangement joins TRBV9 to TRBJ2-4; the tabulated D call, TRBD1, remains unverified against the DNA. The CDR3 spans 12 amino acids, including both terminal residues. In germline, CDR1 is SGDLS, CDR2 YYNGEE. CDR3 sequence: CASGGSGGIPDV.

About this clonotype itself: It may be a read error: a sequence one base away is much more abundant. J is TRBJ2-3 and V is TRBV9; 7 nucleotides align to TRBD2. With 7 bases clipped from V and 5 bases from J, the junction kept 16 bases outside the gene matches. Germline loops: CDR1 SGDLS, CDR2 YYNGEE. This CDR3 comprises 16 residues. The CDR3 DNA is TGTGCCAGCGGAGGAGCTGGGACTAACGGAATAGATACGCAGTATTTT. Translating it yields CASGGAGTNGIDTQYF.

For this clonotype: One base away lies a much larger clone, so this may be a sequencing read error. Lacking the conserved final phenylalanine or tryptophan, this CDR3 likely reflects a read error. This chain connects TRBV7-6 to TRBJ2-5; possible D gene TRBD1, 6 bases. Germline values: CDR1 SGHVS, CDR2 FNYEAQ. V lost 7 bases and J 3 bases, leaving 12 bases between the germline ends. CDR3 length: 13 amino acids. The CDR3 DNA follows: TGTGCCAGCACCCTAGGGACAAAAGAGACCCAGTACTCC. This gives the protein CASTLGTKETQYS.

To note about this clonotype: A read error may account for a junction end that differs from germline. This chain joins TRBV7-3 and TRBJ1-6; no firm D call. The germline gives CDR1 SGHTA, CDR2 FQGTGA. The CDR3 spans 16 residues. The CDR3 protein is CASSSAGGSYNSPLHF. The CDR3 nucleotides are TGTGCCAGCAGCTCCGCGGGAGGTTCCTACAATTCACCCCTCCACTTT. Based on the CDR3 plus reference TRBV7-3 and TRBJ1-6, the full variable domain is GAGVSQTPSNKVTEKGKYVELRCDPISGHTALYWYRQSLGQGPEFLIYFQGTGAADDSGLPNDRFFAVRPEGSVSTLKIQRTERGDSAVYLCASSSAGGSYNSPLHFGNGTRLTVT.

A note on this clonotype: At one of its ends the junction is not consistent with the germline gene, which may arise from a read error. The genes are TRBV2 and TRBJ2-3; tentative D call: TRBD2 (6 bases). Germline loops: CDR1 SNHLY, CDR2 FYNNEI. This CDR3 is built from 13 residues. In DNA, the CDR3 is TGTGCCAGCGGGGACGGGGGTGCAGGTGGCCACAATTTT. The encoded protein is CASGDGGAGGHNF.

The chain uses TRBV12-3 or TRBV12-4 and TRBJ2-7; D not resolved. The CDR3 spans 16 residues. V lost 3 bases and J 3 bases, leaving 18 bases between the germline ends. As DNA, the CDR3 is TGTGCCAGCAGTTTTCGAGTGGGGAAGGTCGTCTACGAGCAGTACTTC. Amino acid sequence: CASSFRVGKVVYEQYF.

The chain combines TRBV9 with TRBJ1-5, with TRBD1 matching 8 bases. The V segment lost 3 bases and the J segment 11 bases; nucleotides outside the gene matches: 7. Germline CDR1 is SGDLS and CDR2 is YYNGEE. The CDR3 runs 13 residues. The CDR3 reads CASSDTGGNTQHF. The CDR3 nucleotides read TGTGCCAGCAGCGATACAGGGGGTAACACCCAGCATTTT.